This paragraph reports one T cell receptor beta chain. The data derive from a study of blood T cell repertoires in COVID-19. Study as a whole: There were acute and convalescent COVID-19 samples, and they came from the United States, Italy and Spain.

Original processing notes: Cell counts per sample came from amplifying reference gene primers. Only in-frame clones appear in the TCRdb table, and some are missing; sequencing was by immunoSEQ multiplex PCR. The V and J calls and clone size come from that table; D and trimming were worked out from the DNA. Altogether approximately 69,000 clones are present, less than 85% being singletons, with the ten largest covering 22%. This CDR3 region has 17 residues. Trimming cost V 3 bases and J 4 bases; bases outside gene matches: 12. Looked up from germline, CDR1 is SGDLS and CDR2 is YYNGEE. The source of this sequence is a man in his 60s with acute or convalescent COVID-19. Sequencing input: peripheral blood. V is TRBV9 and J is TRBJ2-1; 8 bases are a match to TRBD2. The CDR3 sequence is CASSGTFRASGYNEQFF. The DNA for the CDR3 is TGTGCCAGCAGCGGGACATTCCGTGCTAGCGGGTACAATGAGCAGTTCTTC.